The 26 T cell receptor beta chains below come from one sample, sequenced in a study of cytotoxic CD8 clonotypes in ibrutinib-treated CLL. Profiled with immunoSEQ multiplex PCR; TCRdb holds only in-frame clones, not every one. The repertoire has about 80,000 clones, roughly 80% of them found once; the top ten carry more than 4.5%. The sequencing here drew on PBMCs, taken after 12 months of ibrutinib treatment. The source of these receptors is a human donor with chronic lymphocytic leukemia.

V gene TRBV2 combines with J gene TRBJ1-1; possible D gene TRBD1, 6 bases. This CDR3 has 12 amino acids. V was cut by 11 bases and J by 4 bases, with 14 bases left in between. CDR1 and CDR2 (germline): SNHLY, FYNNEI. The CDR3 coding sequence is TGTGCCTCCCAGGGAGGGGGCACTGAAGCTTTCTTT. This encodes CASQGGGTEAFF.

This CDR3 reads CASSAGRGPNEQFF. In nucleotides, the CDR3 is TGTGCCAGCAGCGCGGGGAGGGGGCCCAATGAGCAGTTCTTC. The chain links TRBV28 to TRBJ2-1; D possibly matches TRBD1 or TRBD2 (7 bases each). Germline loops: CDR1 MDHEN, CDR2 SYDVKM. The V gene lost 6 bases and the J gene lost 6 bases, with 15 bases spanning the gap. The CDR3 is made up of 14 amino acids.

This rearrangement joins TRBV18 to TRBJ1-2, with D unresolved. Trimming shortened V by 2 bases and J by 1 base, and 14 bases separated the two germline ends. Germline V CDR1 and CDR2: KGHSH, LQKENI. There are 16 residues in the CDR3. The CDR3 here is CASSPTPAQYNYGYTF. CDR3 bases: TGTGCCAGCTCACCAACTCCGGCCCAATATAACTATGGCTACACCTTC.

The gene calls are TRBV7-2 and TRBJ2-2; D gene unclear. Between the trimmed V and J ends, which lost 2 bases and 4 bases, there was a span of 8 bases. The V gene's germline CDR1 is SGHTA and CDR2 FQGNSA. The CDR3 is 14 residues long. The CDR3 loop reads CASSLQVGTGELFF. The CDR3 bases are TGTGCCAGCAGCTTACAAGTGGGCACCGGGGAGCTGTTTTTT.

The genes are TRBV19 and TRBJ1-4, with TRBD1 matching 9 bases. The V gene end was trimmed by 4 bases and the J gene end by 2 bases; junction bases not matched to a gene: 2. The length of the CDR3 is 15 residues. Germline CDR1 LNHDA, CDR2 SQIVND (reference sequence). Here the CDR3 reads CASSTGTGTNEKLFF. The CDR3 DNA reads TGTGCCAGTAGTACCGGGACAGGGACTAATGAAAAACTGTTTTTT. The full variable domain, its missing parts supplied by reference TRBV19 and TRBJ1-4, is DGGITQSPKYLFRKEGQNVTLSCEQNLNHDAMYWYRQDPGQGLRLIYYSQIVNDFQKGDIAEGYSVSREKKESFPLTVTSAQKNPTAFYLCASSTGTGTNEKLFFGSGTQLSVL.

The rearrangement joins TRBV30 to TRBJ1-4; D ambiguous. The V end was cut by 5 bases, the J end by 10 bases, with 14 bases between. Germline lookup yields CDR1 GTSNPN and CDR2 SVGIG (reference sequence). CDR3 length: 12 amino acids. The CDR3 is CAWRGIGGKLFF. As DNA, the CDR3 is TGTGCCTGGCGGGGTATTGGAGGAAAACTGTTTTTT. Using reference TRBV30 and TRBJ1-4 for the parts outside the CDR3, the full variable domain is SQTIHQWPATLVQPVGSPLSLECTVEGTSNPNLYWYRQAAGRGLQLLFYSVGIGQISSEVPQNLSASRPQDRQFILSSKKLLLSDSGFYLCAWRGIGGKLFFGSGTQLSVL.

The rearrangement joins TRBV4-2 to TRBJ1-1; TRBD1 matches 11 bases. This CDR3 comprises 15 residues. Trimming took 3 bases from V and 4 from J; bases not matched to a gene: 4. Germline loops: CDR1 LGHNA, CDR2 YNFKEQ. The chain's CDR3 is CASSQMGQGGTEAFF. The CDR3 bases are TGTGCCAGCAGCCAGATGGGACAGGGGGGCACTGAAGCTTTCTTT.

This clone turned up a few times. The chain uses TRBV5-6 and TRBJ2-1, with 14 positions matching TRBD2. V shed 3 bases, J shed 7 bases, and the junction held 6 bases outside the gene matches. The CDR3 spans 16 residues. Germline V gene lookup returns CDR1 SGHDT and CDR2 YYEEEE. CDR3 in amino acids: CASSSPTSGRANEQFF. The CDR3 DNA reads TGTGCCAGCAGCTCGCCGACTAGCGGGAGGGCGAATGAGCAGTTCTTC.

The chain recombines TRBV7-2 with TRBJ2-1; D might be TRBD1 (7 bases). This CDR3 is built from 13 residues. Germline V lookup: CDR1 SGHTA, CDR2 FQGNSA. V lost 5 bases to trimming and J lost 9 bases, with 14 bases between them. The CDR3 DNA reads TGTGCCAGCAGCACCAGGGGGGACGGTGAGCAGTTCTTC. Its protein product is CASSTRGDGEQFF.

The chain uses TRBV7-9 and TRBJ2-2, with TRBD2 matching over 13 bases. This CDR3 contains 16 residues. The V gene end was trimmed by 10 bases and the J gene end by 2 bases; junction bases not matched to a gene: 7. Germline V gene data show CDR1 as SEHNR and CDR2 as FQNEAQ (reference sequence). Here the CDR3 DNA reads TGTGCCACCCACGGGACTAGCGGGGCTAACACCGGGGAGCTGTTTTTT. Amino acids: CATHGTSGANTGELFF.

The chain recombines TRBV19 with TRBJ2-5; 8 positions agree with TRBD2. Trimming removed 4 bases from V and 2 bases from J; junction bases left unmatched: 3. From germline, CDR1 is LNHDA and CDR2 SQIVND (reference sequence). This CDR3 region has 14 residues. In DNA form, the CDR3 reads TGTGCCAGTAGTAGCGGGGGGCCACAAGAGACCCAGTACTTC. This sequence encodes CASSSGGPQETQYF.

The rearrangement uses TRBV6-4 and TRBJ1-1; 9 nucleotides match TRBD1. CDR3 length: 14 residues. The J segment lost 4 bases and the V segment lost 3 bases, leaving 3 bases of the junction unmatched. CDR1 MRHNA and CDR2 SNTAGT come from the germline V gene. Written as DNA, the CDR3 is TGTGCCAGCAGTGATGGGACAGGGCTCACTGAAGCTTTCTTT. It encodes CASSDGTGLTEAFF.

This chain's CDR3 is CATSRDLGGRFEQYF. CDR3 nucleotides: TGTGCCACCAGCAGAGATCTTGGGGGGCGCTTCGAGCAGTACTTC. This sequence joins TRBV15 and TRBJ2-7; possibly TRBD1 or TRBD2 for D (6 bases each). Germline CDR1 and CDR2: LNHNV and YYDKDF (reference sequence). Deletions cut 0 bases from V and 6 bases from J, with 15 bases between. This CDR3 region has 15 residues.

The CDR3 DNA reads TGTGCCAGTAGGACCGAGGGACAGGGGAACTATGGCTACACCTTC. This translates into CASRTEGQGNYGYTF. This sequence joins TRBV19 and TRBJ1-2, with 10 positions matching TRBD1. The V and J ends lost 6 bases and 2 bases, in that order; junction bases with no gene match: 6. This CDR3 is 15 amino acids long. CDR1 and CDR2 from the germline V gene are LNHDA and SQIVND (reference sequence).

DNA for the CDR3: TGTGCCAGCAGTGCTGCAGGGTATGGGCCTGAAGCTTTCTTT. Translated, it gives CASSAAGYGPEAFF. The chain employs TRBV28 and TRBJ1-1, with D perhaps TRBD1 (5 bases). Looked up from germline, CDR1 is MDHEN and CDR2 is SYDVKM. This CDR3 spans 14 amino acids. Trimming cost V 5 bases and J 6 bases, with 16 bases left between them.

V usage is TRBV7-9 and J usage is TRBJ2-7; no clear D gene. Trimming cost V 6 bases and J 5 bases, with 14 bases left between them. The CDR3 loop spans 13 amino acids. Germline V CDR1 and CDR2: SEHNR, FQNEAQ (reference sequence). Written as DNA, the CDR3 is TGTGCCAGCAGGATAGAACCCCACGACGAGCAGTACTTC. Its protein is CASRIEPHDEQYF.

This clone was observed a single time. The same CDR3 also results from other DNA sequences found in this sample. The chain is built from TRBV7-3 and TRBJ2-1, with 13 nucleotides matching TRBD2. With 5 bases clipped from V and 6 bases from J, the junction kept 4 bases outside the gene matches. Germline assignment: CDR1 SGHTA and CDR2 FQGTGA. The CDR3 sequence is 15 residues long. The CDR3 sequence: CASSQRLAGGNEQFF. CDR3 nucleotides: TGTGCCAGCAGCCAGCGACTAGCGGGGGGCAATGAGCAGTTCTTC. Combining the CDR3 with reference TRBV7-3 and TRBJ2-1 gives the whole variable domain GAGVSQTPSNKVTEKGKYVELRCDPISGHTALYWYRQSLGQGPEFLIYFQGTGAADDSGLPNDRFFAVRPEGSVSTLKIQRTERGDSAVYLCASSQRLAGGNEQFFGPGTRLTVL.

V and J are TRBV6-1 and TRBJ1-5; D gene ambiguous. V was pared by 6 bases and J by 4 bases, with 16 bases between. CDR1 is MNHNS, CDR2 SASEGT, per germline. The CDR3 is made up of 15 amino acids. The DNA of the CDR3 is TGTGCCAGCAGCGCCGACCGGTTTTGGAATCAGCCCCAGCATTTT. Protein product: CASSADRFWNQPQHF.

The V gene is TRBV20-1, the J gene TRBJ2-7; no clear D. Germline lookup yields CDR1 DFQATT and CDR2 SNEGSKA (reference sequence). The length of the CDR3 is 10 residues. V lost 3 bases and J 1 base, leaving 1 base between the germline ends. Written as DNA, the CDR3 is TGCAGTGCTAGGTCCTACGAGCAGTACTTC. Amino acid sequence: CSARSYEQYF.

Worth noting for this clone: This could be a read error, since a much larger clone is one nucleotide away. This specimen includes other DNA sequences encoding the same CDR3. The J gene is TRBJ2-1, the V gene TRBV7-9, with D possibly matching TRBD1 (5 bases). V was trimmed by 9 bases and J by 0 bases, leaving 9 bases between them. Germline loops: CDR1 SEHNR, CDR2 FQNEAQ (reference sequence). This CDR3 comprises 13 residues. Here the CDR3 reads CASGASSYNEQFF. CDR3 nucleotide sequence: TGTGCCAGTGGGGCCAGCTCCTACAATGAGCAGTTCTTC.

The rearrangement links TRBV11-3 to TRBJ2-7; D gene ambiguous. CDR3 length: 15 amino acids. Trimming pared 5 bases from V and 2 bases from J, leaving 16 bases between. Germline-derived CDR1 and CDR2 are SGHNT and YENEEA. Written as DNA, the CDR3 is TGTGCCAGCAGCCCGCCTGGGCAGGCCCCCTACGAGCAGTACTTC. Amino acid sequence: CASSPPGQAPYEQYF.

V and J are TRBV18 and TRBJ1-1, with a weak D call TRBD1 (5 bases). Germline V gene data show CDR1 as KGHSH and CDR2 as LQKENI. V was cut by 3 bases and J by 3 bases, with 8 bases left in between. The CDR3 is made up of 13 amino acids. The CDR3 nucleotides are TGTGCCAGCTCACCCTCGGGGCACACTGAAGCTTTCTTT. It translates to CASSPSGHTEAFF.

Here the CDR3 reads CAISRQGGEAFF. The CDR3 DNA follows: TGTGCCATCAGCCGTCAGGGAGGGGAGGCTTTCTTT. The chain recombines TRBV10-3 with TRBJ1-1, with D possibly being TRBD1 (5 bases). CDR3 length: 12 amino acids. Germline V gene sequence: CDR1 ENHRY, CDR2 SYGVKD. Trimming took 6 bases from V and 11 from J, leaving 16 bases between them.

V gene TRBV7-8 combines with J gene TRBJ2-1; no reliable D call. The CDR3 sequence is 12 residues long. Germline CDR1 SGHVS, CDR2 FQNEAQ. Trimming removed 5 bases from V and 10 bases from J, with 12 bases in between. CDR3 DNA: TGTGCCAGCAGCCCCATCGGCGTAGAGCAGTTCTTC. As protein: CASSPIGVEQFF. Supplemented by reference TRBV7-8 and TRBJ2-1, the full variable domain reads GAGVSQSPRYKVAKRGQDVALRCDPISGHVSLFWYQQALGQGPEFLTYFQNEAQLDKSGLPSDRFFAERPEGSVSTLKIQRTQQEDSAVYLCASSPIGVEQFFGPGTRLTVL.

This chain's CDR3 is CASSGAGTDTQYF. DNA of the CDR3: TGTGCCAGCAGCGGGGCGGGCACAGATACGCAGTATTTT. The chain carries TRBV9 and TRBJ2-3; no clear D gene. Trimming removed 3 bases at V and 1 base at J, with 6 bases between. The CDR3 is 13 residues long. Per the germline V gene, CDR1 is SGDLS and CDR2 is YYNGEE.

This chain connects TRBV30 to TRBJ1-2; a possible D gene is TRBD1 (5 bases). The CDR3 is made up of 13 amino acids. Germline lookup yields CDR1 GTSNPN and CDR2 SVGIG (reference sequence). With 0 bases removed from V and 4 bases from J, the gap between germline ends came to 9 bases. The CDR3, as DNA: TGTGCCTGGAGTGTACCGGGGCCCTATGGCTACACCTTC. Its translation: CAWSVPGPYGYTF.